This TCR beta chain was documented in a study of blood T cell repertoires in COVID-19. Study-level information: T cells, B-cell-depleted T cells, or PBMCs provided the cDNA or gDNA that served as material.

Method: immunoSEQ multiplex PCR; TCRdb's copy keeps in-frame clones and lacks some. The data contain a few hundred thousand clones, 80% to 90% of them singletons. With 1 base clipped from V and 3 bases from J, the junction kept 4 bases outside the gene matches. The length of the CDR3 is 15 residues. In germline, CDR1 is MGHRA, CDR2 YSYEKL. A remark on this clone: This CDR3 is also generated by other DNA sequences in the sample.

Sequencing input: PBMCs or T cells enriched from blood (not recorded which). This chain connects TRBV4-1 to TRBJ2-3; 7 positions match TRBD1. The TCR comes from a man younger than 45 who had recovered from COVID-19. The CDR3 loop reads CASSQGGRGTDTQYF. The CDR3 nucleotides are TGCGCCAGCAGCCAAGGGGGCAGGGGGACAGATACGCAGTATTTT.